This T cell receptor (beta chain) is drawn from a study of identical twins (dated by TCRdb to 2016 to 2018). The study in broad terms: To test whether fetal clonotypes persist, this study deep-sequenced TCR alpha and beta repertoires from monozygotic twins, from unrelated adults of various ages, and from cord blood. To rule out contamination, the twin experiments were replicated at different times with different library preparation protocols.

Paper-wide results and their limitations: In monozygotic twins, recombination models systematically underestimated out-of-frame TCR alpha sharing, but the models matched the sharing seen between unrelated individuals. Compared with coincidental sharing between unrelated individuals, out-of-frame TCR alpha sequences shared between twins had an excess of sequences with low generation probability. Conclusions relied on cross-sectional statistical analysis, since the same donors could not be followed over many years. Invariant T cells such as MAIT and iNKT could partly confound zero-insertion analyses, though diverse VJ usage argued against this for most clonotypes. A weaker excess of twin sharing was found in beta out-of-frame sequences because the signal-to-noise ratio was lowered by fewer shared sequences. Fewer insertions were carried by abundant cord blood beta clonotypes, a similar but weaker trend appeared in young adult naive repertoires, and no such trend appeared in memory repertoires.

With regard to this clonotype: What this receptor recognizes is not known. No base quality values were provided; no much bigger clone lies one nucleotide off.

The method behind the library was 5' RACE. Sequencing used an Illumina HiSeq 2000. A universal primer binding site was introduced by template switching, and a unique molecular identifier was present in the final cDNA, enabling accurate counting of TCR cDNA molecules. First-strand cDNA for TCR alpha and beta chains was synthesized from specific primers in the conserved constant-segment region. To control for contamination, every cDNA library carried two barcodes: a SMART-Mk sample barcode plus Illumina barcodes. Two successive PCR steps introduced TruSeq adapter sequences along with Illumina sample barcodes. TCR alpha and beta cDNA libraries were sequenced on the Illumina HiSeq platform with custom primers. Concerning the study's data processing: Raw reads were processed with MiGEC to extract unique molecular identifiers, and MiXCR was used to determine CDR3 positions. Recombination models were inferred per individual with the repgenHMM and IGoR tools using an EM algorithm. The analysis of shared clonotypes was done with the tcR package in R, with sharing normalized by the product of cloneset sizes. To study raw recombination without the effects of thymic and clonal selection, out-of-frame nonproductive sequences were analyzed. TCRdb trimmed the raw reads at Q25, called clones with MiXCR and kept productive beta chains. Each entry merges the rows of one CDR3 protein and shows their most common DNA and genes. TCRdb's processing, not the authors' own work, is the source of the V and J calls. The sample table records about 890,000 distinct CDR3 sequences; 9% to 15% of these occur just once. Of the sample, about 1.6% is held by the ten largest clones.

Inclusive of the bounding cysteine and phenylalanine, the CDR3 is 13 residues long. Only CDR3 DNA is held: 39 bases, read in frame from base 1. CDR1 and CDR2, per the germline V gene, are SGDLS and YYNGEE. A distance of 10 bases separates the germline ends of V and J, which lose 4 bases and 6 bases respectively. All donors were healthy Caucasians. The twin cohort comprised three pairs of female monozygotic twins, all aged about 18 to 29 years. Peripheral blood mononuclear cells were used as the source from which RNA for TCR libraries was isolated. The sample also formed part of further work on yellow fever vaccine responses in identical twins. Per the second study: The authors reported that the T cell response to vaccination in identical twins appeared partly convergent and partly personalized. In the study, vaccine-responding T cell clones were precisely tracked in identical twins.

The sequence derives from a woman under 30 in good health. Sample: PBMCs. Recombination linked TRBV9 to TRBJ2-2; the D segment cannot be called with confidence. The DNA reads as follows: TGTGCCAGCAGCCCTTATACGGCCGGGGAGCTGTTTTTT. Its protein is CASSPYTAGELFF.